This TCR beta chain was identified in a study of OX40 agonist ivuxolimab in advanced cancers. Study-level information: One hepatocellular carcinoma and a couple of cutaneous melanoma patients partially responded.

At cycle 4 day 1, cycle 7 day 1, and baseline, blood was sampled. Study-wide results and limits: Among the nonresponders, some also had low normalized T-cell clonal expansion.

Comment on this clone: Its antigen is still unknown.

This table comes from immunoSEQ multiplex PCR, and its TCRdb copy is limited to in-frame clones, with some not included. Here the sample spans tens of thousands of clones, approximately 80% being singletons. The receptor comes from an adult with an advanced solid tumor such as melanoma, head and neck, liver or kidney cancer. Source: CD4+ or CD8+ T cells sorted from blood, taken in a trial of the OX40 agonist ivuxolimab.

The CDR3 loop is CASSIGTGGNTQYF. In nucleotides, the CDR3 is TGTGCCAGTAGTATAGGGACAGGGGGGAATACGCAGTATTTT. J is TRBJ2-3 and V is TRBV19, with 10 bases identical to TRBD1. Germline V gene data show CDR1 as LNHDA and CDR2 as SQIVND (reference sequence). V gave up 1 base and J gave up 7 bases; unmatched junction bases: 2. The CDR3 contains 14 residues.